The 5 T cell receptor beta chains in this list originate from one sample, sequenced in a study of Ad26.COV2.S vaccination and SARS-CoV-2 variants. The sample's treatment: 15 to 20 received Ad26.COV2.S at low or high dose, single or two shots; several received placebo; per-sample allocation not given. Samples were taken on day 63 after the first vaccine or placebo injection. Sequenced by immunoSEQ multiplex PCR; TCRdb stores in-frame clones only, minus some. The sample lists about 280,000 clones; 87% were seen once. Material: peripheral blood, obtained in a trial of Ad26.COV2.S vaccine versus placebo. All receptors derive from a person between 18 and 65 years old who received the Ad26.COV2.S COVID-19 vaccine or a placebo.

This chain links TRBV6-1 with TRBJ2-7, with a tentative D call TRBD2 (7 bases). The ends were cut back, 4 bases at V and 2 bases at J, with 18 bases in the middle. Germline V gene lookup returns CDR1 MNHNS and CDR2 SASEGT. The CDR3 has 16 residues. CDR3 region: CASSVFRGGITYEQYF. CDR3 nucleotides: TGTGCCAGCAGTGTATTTAGGGGGGGGATAACCTACGAGCAGTACTTC.

The gene calls are TRBV2 and TRBJ2-2; the D is unclear. The CDR3 has 13 residues. Germline V gene sequence: CDR1 SNHLY, CDR2 FYNNEI. V lost 2 bases and J 6 bases, leaving 7 bases between the germline ends. The DNA of the CDR3 is TGTGCCAGCAGTGAAATAAGGTCCGGGGAGCTGTTTTTT. Encoded protein: CASSEIRSGELFF.

This chain connects TRBV15 to TRBJ1-1; TRBD1 agrees at 11 bases. This CDR3 contains 16 residues. The V gene end was trimmed by 0 bases and the J gene end by 4 bases; junction bases not matched to a gene: 4. The germline V gene encodes CDR1 LNHNV and CDR2 YYDKDF (reference sequence). The CDR3 bases are TGTGCCACCAGCAGAGATCCTGGGACAGGGGGCACTGAAGCTTTCTTT. Its protein is CATSRDPGTGGTEAFF.

The V and J genes are TRBV6-5 and TRBJ1-4; 7 bases fit TRBD1. Germline V gene data show CDR1 as MNHEY and CDR2 as SVGAGI. V shed 6 bases and J 7 bases; nucleotides not matched to a gene: 11. The CDR3 totals 15 residues. The CDR3 sequence is CASRSKRQGGEKLFF. The CDR3 region has the DNA TGTGCCAGCAGATCTAAACGACAGGGAGGTGAAAAACTGTTTTTT.

The V call is TRBV7-6, the J call TRBJ1-6; 8 bases are a match to TRBD1. Germline-derived CDR1 and CDR2 are SGHVS and FNYEAQ. J lost 10 bases, V lost 6 bases, and 8 bases had no gene match. The CDR3 is 14 residues long. The CDR3 region has the DNA TGTGCCAGCAGTCCCGGGACAGGAGACTCACCCCTCCACTTT. This encodes CASSPGTGDSPLHF.